The clone carrying this T cell receptor (beta chain) was found many times. This sample stems from a study of T cells in Graves' hyperthyroidism and ophthalmopathy. What was amplified from RNA transcripts were TCR beta CDR3 regions. First-round RT-PCR of the TCR CDR3 relied on the HTBI primer set. TCRdb redid the calling of the multiplex PCR reads with MiXCR, one entry per CDR3 protein. The sample holds 500,000 to 750,000 distinct CDR3 sequences; 15% to 19% are singletons and the top ten take about 7%. For Graves' hyperthyroidism to be stable, ophthalmopathy could not progress within 18 months. Patients showing uncontrolled infection, other autoimmune disease, pregnancy or lactation were ineligible. Diagnoses were established using clinical symptoms, serum thyroxine and TRAb, thyroid ultrasound and orbital computed tomography. The receptor was isolated from a woman between 25 and 40 years old with Graves' hyperthyroidism. Material: blood.

The CDR3, as DNA: TGTGCCAGCAGCTTAGTATACGGTTTCGGGACAGATACGCAGTATTTT. Translating it yields CASSLVYGFGTDTQYF. J is TRBJ2-3 and V is TRBV7-2; D is unclear. Trimming removed 1 base at V and 3 bases at J, with 14 bases between. This CDR3 region has 16 residues. Germline values: CDR1 SGHTA, CDR2 FQGNSA.